The 21 T cell receptor beta chains reported below all come from one sample, sequenced in a study of T cell responses to AZD1222 COVID-19 vaccine. Profiled with immunoSEQ multiplex PCR; TCRdb holds only in-frame clones, not every one. This sample has about 130,000 clones; about 91% occur once, and the top ten carry over 2.5%. Sequenced material: peripheral blood, taken on day 0 of AZD1222 vaccination. All receptors come from an adult in good health.

This clone was seen a single time. The chain uses TRBV19 and TRBJ2-3; D unresolved. There are 13 residues in the CDR3. V was trimmed by 5 bases and J by 7 bases, leaving 13 bases between them. Germline V gene lookup returns CDR1 LNHDA and CDR2 SQIVND (reference sequence). Here the CDR3 DNA reads TGTGCCAGTAGTCTTGCCCGAGCGCATACGCAGTATTTT. This encodes CASSLARAHTQYF.

This clone was counted a single time. The chain carries TRBV7-2 and TRBJ1-3; D unresolved. Trimming took off 4 bases at V and 0 bases at J, with 7 bases between the two ends. Germline V CDR1 and CDR2: SGHTA, FQGNSA. The CDR3 contains 14 residues. The CDR3 bases are TGTGCCAGCAGCTCGCCAAGCTCTGGAAACACCATATATTTT. Its protein product is CASSSPSSGNTIYF.

This sequence joins TRBV3-1 (or the pseudogene TRBV3-2) and TRBJ1-1; tentatively, D is TRBD1 (6 bases). V shed 0 bases and J shed 3 bases, with 11 bases lying between them. Germline V gene sequence: CDR1 LGHDT, CDR2 YNNKEL (reference sequence). The CDR3 covers 15 residues. As DNA, the CDR3 is TGTGCCAGCAGCCAAGAACAGGGAGGGCACACTGAAGCTTTCTTT. Its protein is CASSQEQGGHTEAFF.

J is TRBJ1-2 and V is TRBV4-2, with D possibly matching TRBD1 (5 bases). CDR1 is LGHNA, CDR2 YNFKEQ, per germline. Between the trimmed V and J ends, which lost 0 bases and 8 bases, there was a span of 13 bases. CDR3 length: 14 amino acids. CDR3 DNA: TGTGCCAGCAGCCAAGATGGGGGTCTTCGCGGCTACACCTTC. Protein product: CASSQDGGLRGYTF.

CDR3 DNA sequence: TGTGCCAGTAGTATTGGACCCGCGAACACCGGGGAGCTGTTTTTT. Translation: CASSIGPANTGELFF. This sequence joins TRBV19 and TRBJ2-2; D call uncertain. Germline V gene lookup returns CDR1 LNHDA and CDR2 SQIVND (reference sequence). This CDR3 contains 15 residues. The V end was cut by 3 bases, the J end by 0 bases, with 8 bases between.

This rearrangement joins TRBV6-5 to TRBJ2-3; D remains unclear. The CDR3 has 11 residues. Germline CDR1 and CDR2: MNHEY and SVGAGI. The V gene lost 11 bases and the J gene lost 4 bases, with 10 bases spanning the gap. In DNA form, the CDR3 reads TGTGCCTCGATTGGCGCAGATACGCAGTATTTT. Translation gives CASIGADTQYF.

CDR3 protein: CASSFVFATEAFF. The CDR3 DNA follows: TGTGCCAGCAGTTTTGTGTTTGCCACTGAAGCTTTCTTT. The chain links TRBV6-2 or TRBV6-3 to TRBJ1-1; the D is unclear. The CDR3 is made up of 13 amino acids. Germline V lookup: CDR1 MNHEY, CDR2 SVGEGT. The V gene lost 4 bases and the J gene lost 4 bases, with 10 bases spanning the gap.

The chain joins TRBV11-3 to TRBJ2-7, with D tentatively TRBD2 (6 bases). V lost 3 bases and J lost 3, with 9 bases in between. Per the germline V gene, CDR1 is SGHNT and CDR2 is YENEEA. The CDR3 consists of 13 residues. The CDR3 reads CASSLTRSYEQYF. CDR3 sequence (DNA): TGTGCCAGCAGCTTGACTAGGAGCTACGAGCAGTACTTC.

The chain is built from TRBV4-3 and TRBJ1-5; D is unclear. V lost 1 base to trimming and J lost 6 bases, with 7 bases between them. Germline V lookup: CDR1 LGHNA, CDR2 YSLEER. The CDR3 is made up of 13 amino acids. Here the CDR3 reads CASSQGLSQPQHF. The CDR3 DNA sequence: TGCGCCAGCAGCCAAGGGTTGAGTCAGCCCCAGCATTTT.

The chain couples TRBV10-3 to TRBJ2-7; D assignment may be TRBD1 or TRBD2 (6 bases each). This CDR3 is built from 13 residues. Trimming shortened V by 11 bases and J by 5 bases, and 19 bases separated the two germline ends. Germline V gives CDR1 ENHRY, CDR2 SYGVKD. The CDR3 nucleotides read TGTGCCGTACTCAGGGGAGGAGGCGACGAGCAGTACTTC. It codes for CAVLRGGGDEQYF.

The CDR3 spells CASSLPLAGGNTGELFF. CDR3 sequence (DNA): TGTGCCAGCAGCTTACCTCTAGCGGGAGGGAACACCGGGGAGCTGTTTTTT. The chain uses TRBV7-9 and TRBJ2-2; TRBD2 matches 11 bases. Losses at the gene ends were 2 bases for V and 1 base for J; bases not matched to a gene: 3. The CDR3 runs to 17 residues. Germline CDR1 reads SEHNR; CDR2 reads FQNEAQ (reference sequence).

V gene TRBV7-2 combines with J gene TRBJ2-6, with D tentatively TRBD2 (5 bases). The germline V gene encodes CDR1 SGHTA and CDR2 FQGNSA. V lost 2 bases and J lost 0, with 14 bases in between. The CDR3 runs 18 residues. The CDR3 DNA is TGTGCCAGCAGCTTAATTGCCAGGACTTTCTCTGGGGCCAACGTCCTGACTTTC. As protein: CASSLIARTFSGANVLTF.

J is TRBJ1-6 and V is TRBV9, with D possibly being TRBD1 (6 bases). CDR3 size: 13 residues. Germline V gene data show CDR1 as SGDLS and CDR2 as YYNGEE. V gave up 4 bases and J gave up 10 bases, with 12 bases separating them. CDR3 bases: TGTGCCAGCAGCAGACGCGGGGGCTCACCCCTCCACTTT. The encoded protein is CASSRRGGSPLHF.

The chain carries TRBV3-1 (or the pseudogene TRBV3-2) and TRBJ1-3, with unresolved D. V was clipped by 0 bases and J by 6 bases, with 6 bases between them. The V gene's germline CDR1 is LGHDT and CDR2 YNNKEL (reference sequence). CDR3 length: 13 residues. The CDR3 loop reads CASSQDFVNTIYF. Here the CDR3 DNA reads TGTGCCAGCAGCCAAGATTTTGTAAACACCATATATTTT.

V usage is TRBV5-6 and J usage is TRBJ1-6; D is perhaps TRBD1 (6 bases). The germline V gene encodes CDR1 SGHDT and CDR2 YYEEEE. The CDR3 contains 14 residues. With 0 bases removed from V and 7 bases from J, the gap between germline ends came to 8 bases. The CDR3 DNA reads TGTGCCAGCAGCTTGGACAGGGCCAATTCACCCCTCCACTTT. This encodes CASSLDRANSPLHF.

The CDR3 bases are TGTGCCAGCAGTTACCTGTCTACTTACACAGATACGCAGTATTTT. The encoded protein is CASSYLSTYTDTQYF. This rearrangement joins TRBV6-2 or TRBV6-3 to TRBJ2-3; no definite D call. From germline, CDR1 is MNHEY and CDR2 SVGEGT. The CDR3 has 15 amino acids. V shed 2 bases and J shed 2 bases, with 11 bases lying between them.

V usage is TRBV7-9 and J usage is TRBJ2-2; TRBD2 agrees at 11 bases. After removal of 6 bases from V and 7 bases from J, the junction contained 16 bases not matched to a gene. Per germline, CDR1 SEHNR and CDR2 FQNEAQ (reference sequence). CDR3 length: 18 residues. The CDR3 DNA is TGTGCCAGCAGGAGGGGTGTACTAGCGGGAGCGGAGAGCGGGGAGCTGTTTTTT. This codes for CASRRGVLAGAESGELFF.

J is TRBJ2-7 and V is TRBV29-1, with 7 positions matching TRBD1. The junction had 4 bases not matched to a gene; V was cut back by 5 bases and J by 0 bases. The CDR3 sequence is 13 residues long. Germline V lookup: CDR1 SQVTM, CDR2 ANQGSEA. In DNA, the CDR3 is TGCAGCGTTAAGACAGGGACCTCCTACGAGCAGTACTTC. It codes for CSVKTGTSYEQYF.

V gene TRBV30 combines with J gene TRBJ2-5, with D maybe TRBD2 (5 bases). Germline V gene lookup returns CDR1 GTSNPN and CDR2 SVGIG (reference sequence). Deletions cut 2 bases from V and 5 bases from J, with 9 bases between. The CDR3 sequence is 12 residues long. The CDR3 loop is CAWSQRGETQYF. The CDR3 DNA reads as TGTGCCTGGAGTCAACGAGGGGAGACCCAGTACTTC.

The genes are TRBV19 and TRBJ1-5; a weak D match, TRBD1 (5 bases). The CDR3 runs to 12 residues. The germline V and J ends were trimmed by 5 bases and 9 bases, with 11 bases remaining between them. CDR1 and CDR2 from the germline V gene are LNHDA and SQIVND (reference sequence). The CDR3 nucleotides are TGTGCCAGTAGTTCCTACACAGGGCCCCAGCATTTT. Translating gives CASSSYTGPQHF.

The chain has TRBV27 and TRBJ1-5, with 9 bases fitting TRBD1. In germline, CDR1 is MNHEY, CDR2 SMNVEV (reference sequence). Trimming cost V 5 bases and J 2 bases; bases outside gene matches: 4. CDR3 size: 15 residues. CDR3 sequence: CASSLTGGGNQPQHF. CDR3 nucleotide sequence: TGTGCCAGCAGTCTGACAGGGGGTGGCAATCAGCCCCAGCATTTT.